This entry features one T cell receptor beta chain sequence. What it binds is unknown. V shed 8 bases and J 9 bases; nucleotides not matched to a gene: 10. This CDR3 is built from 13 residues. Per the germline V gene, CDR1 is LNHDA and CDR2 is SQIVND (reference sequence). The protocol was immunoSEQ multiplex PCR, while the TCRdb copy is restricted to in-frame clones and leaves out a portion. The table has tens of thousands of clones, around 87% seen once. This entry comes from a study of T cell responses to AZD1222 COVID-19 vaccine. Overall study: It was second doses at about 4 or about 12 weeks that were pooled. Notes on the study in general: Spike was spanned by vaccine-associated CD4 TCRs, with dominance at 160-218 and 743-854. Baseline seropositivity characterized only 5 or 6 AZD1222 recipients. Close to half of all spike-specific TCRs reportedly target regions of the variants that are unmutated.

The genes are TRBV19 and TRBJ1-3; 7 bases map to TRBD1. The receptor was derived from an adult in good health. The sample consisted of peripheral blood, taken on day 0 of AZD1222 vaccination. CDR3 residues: CASATGARGTIYF. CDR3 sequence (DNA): TGTGCCAGTGCTACAGGGGCTCGAGGCACCATATATTTT.